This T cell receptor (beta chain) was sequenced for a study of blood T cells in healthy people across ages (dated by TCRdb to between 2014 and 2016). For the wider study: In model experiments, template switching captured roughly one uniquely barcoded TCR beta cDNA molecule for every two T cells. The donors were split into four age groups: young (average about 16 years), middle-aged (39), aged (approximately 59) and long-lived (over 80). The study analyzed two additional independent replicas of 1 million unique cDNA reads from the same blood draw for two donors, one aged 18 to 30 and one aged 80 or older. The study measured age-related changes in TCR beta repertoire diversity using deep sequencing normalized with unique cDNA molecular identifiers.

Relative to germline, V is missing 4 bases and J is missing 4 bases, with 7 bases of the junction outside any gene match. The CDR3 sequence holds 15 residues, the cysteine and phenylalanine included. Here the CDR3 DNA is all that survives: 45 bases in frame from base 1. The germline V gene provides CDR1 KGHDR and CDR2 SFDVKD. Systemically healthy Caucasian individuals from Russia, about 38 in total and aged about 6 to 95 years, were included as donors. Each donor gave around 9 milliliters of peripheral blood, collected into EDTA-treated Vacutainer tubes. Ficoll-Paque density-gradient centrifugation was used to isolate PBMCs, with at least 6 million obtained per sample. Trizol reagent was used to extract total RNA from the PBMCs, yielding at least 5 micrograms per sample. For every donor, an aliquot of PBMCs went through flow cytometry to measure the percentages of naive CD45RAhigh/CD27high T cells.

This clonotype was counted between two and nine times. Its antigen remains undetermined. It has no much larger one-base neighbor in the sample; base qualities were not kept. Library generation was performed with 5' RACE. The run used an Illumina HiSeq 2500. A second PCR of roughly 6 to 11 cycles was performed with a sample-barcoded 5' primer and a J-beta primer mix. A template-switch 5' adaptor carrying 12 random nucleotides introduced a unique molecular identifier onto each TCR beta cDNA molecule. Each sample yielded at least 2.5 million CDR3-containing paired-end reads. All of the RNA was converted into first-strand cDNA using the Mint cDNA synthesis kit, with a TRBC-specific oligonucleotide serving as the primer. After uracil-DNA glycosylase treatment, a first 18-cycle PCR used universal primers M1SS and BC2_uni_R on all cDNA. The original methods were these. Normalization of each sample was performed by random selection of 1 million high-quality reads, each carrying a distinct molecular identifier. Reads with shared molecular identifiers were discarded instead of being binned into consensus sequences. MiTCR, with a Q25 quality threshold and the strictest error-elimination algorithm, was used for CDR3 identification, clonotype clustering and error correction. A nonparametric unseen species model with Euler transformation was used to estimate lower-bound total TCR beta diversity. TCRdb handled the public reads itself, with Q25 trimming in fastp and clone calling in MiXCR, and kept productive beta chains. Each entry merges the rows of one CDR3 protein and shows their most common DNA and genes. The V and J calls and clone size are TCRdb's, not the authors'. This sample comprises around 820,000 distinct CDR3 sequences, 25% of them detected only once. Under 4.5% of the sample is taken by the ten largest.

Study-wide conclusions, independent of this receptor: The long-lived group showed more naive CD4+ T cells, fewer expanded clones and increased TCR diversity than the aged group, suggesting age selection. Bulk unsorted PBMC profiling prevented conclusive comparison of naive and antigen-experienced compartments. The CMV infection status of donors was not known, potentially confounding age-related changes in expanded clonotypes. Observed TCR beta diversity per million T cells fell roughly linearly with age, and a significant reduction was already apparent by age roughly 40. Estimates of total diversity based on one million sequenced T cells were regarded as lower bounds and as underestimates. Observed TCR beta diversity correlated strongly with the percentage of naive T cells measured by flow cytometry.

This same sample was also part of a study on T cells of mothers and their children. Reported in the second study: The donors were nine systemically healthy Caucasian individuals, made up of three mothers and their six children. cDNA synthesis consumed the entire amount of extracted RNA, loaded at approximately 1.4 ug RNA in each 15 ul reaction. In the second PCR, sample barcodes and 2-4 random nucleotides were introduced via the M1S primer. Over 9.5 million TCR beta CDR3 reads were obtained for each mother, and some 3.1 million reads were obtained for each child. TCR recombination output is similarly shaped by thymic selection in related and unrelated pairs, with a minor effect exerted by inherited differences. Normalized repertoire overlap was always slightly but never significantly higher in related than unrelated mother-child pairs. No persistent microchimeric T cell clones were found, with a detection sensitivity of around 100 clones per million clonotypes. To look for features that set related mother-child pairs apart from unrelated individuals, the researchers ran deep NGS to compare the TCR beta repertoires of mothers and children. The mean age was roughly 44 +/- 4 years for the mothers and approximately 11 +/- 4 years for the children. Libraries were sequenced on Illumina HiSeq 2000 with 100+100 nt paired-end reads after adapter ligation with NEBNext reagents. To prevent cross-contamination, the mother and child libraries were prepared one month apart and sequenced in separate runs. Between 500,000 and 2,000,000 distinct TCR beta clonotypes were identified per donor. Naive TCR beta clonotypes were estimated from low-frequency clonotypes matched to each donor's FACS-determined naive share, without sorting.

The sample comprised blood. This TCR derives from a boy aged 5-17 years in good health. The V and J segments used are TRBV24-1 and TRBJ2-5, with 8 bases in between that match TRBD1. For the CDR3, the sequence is CATSDPGQGRETQYF. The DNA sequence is TGTGCCACCAGTGACCCAGGACAGGGAAGAGAGACCCAGTACTTC.